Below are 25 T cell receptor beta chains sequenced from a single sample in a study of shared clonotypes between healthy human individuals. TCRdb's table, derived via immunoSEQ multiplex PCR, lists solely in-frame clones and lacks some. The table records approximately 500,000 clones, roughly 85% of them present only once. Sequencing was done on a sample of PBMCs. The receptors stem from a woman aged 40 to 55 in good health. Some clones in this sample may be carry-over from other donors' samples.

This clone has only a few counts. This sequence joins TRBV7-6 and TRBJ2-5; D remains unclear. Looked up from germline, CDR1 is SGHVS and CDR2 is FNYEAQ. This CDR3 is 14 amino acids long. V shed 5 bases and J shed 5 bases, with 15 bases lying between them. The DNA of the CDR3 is TGTGCCAGCAGCCCAATTCCGGTTGGGGAGACCCAGTACTTC. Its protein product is CASSPIPVGETQYF.

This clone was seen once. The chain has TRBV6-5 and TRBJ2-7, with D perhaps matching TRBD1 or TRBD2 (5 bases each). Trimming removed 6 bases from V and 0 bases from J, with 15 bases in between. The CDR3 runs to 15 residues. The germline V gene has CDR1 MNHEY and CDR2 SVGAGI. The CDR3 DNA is TGTGCCAGCAGGAAGGGACCTTCAGTCTCCTACGAGCAGTACTTC. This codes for CASRKGPSVSYEQYF.

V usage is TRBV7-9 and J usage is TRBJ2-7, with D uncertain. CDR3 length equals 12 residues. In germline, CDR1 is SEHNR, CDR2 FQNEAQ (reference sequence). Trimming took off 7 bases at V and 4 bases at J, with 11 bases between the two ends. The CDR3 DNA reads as TGTGCCAGCACACAAGAAGGATACGAGCAGTACTTC. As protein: CASTQEGYEQYF.

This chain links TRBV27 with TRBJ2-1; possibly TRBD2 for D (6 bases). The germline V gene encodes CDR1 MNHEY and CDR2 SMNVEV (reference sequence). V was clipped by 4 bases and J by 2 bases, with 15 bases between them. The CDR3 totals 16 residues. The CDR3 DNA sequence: TGTGCCAGCAGTTCAGGAGGTAGCGGAGCCTACAATGAGCAGTTCTTC. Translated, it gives CASSSGGSGAYNEQFF.

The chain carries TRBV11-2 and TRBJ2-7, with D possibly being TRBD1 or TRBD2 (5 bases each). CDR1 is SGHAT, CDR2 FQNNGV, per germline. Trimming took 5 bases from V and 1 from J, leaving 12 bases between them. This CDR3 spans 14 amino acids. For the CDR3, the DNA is TGTGCCAGCAGCATCGGGACGGATTCCTACGAGCAGTACTTC. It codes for CASSIGTDSYEQYF.

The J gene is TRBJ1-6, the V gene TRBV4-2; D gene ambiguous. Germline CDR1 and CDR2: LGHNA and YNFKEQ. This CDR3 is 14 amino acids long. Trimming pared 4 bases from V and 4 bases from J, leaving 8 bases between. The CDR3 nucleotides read TGTGCCAGCAGCCGAACAGTTTATAATTCACCCCTCCACTTT. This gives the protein CASSRTVYNSPLHF.

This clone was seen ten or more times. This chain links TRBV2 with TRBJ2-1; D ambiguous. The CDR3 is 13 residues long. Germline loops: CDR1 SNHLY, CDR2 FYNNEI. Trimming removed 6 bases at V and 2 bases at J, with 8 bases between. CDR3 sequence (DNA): TGTGCCAGCAGGGGGTTTCCCTACAATGAGCAGTTCTTC. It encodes CASRGFPYNEQFF. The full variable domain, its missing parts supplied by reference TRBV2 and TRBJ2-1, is EPEVTQTPSHQVTQMGQEVILRCVPISNHLYFYWYRQILGQKVEFLVSFYNNEISEKSEIFDDQFSVERPDGSNFTLKIRSTKLEDSAMYFCASRGFPYNEQFFGPGTRLTVL.

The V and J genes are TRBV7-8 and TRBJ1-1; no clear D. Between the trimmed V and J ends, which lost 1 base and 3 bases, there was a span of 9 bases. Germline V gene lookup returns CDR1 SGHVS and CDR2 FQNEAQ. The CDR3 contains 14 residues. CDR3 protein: CASSLEIGYTEAFF. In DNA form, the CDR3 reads TGTGCCAGCAGCTTAGAGATAGGGTACACTGAAGCTTTCTTT.

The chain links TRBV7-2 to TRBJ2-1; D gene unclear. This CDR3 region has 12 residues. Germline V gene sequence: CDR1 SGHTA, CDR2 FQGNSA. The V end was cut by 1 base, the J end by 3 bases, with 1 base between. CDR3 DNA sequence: TGTGCCAGCAGCTTAGGCTACAATGAGCAGTTCTTC. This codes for CASSLGYNEQFF.

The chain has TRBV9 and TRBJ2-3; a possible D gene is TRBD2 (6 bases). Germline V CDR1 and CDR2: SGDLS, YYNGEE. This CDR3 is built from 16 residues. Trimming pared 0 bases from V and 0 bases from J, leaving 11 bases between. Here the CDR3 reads CASSVDGSPSTDTQYF. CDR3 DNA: TGTGCCAGCAGCGTAGACGGGAGTCCCAGCACAGATACGCAGTATTTT. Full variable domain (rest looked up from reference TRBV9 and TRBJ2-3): DSGVTQTPKHLITATGQRVTLRCSPRSGDLSVYWYQQSLDQGLQFLIQYYNGEERAKGNILERFSAQQFPDLHSELNLSSLELGDSALYFCASSVDGSPSTDTQYFGPGTRLTVL.

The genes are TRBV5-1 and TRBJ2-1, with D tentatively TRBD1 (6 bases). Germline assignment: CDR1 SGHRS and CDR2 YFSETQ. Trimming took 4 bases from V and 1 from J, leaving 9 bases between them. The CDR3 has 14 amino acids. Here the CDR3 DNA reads TGCGCCAGCAGCGTGGACAGATCCTACAATGAGCAGTTCTTC. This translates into CASSVDRSYNEQFF.

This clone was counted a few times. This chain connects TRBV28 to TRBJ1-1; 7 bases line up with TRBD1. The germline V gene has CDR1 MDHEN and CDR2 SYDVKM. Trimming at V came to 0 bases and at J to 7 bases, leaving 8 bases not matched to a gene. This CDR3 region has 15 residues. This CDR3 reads CASSLWGQTHFEAFF. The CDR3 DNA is TGTGCCAGCAGTTTATGGGGACAGACACACTTTGAAGCTTTCTTT.

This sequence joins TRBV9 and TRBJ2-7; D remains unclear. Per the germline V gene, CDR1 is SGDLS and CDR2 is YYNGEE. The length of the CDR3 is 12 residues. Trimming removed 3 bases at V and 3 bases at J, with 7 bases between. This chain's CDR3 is CASSALGYEQYF. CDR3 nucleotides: TGTGCCAGCAGCGCCCTCGGCTACGAGCAGTACTTC.

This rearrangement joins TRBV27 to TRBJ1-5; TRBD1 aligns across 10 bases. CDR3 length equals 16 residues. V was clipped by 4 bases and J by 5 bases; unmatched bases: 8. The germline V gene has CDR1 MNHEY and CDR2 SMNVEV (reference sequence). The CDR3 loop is CASSSRDRGWDQPQHF. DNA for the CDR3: TGTGCCAGCAGTTCAAGGGACAGGGGTTGGGATCAGCCCCAGCATTTT.

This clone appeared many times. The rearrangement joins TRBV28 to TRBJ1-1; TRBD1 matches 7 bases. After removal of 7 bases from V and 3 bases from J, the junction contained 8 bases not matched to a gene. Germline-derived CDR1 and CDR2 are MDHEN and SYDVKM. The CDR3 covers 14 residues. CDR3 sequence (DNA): TGTGCCAGCAAACCGGGACAGCCTTACACTGAAGCTTTCTTT. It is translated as CASKPGQPYTEAFF. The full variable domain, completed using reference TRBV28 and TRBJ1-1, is DVKVTQSSRYLVKRTGEKVFLECVQDMDHENMFWYRQDPGLGLRLIYFSYDVKMKEKGDIPEGYSVSREKKERFSLILESASTNQTSMYLCASKPGQPYTEAFFGQGTRLTVV.

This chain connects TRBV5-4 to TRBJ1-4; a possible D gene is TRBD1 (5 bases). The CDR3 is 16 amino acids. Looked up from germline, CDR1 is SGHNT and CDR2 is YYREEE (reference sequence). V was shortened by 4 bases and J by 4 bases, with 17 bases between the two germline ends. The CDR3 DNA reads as TGTGCCAGCAGCAGGGACCAGGGACGGATTAATGAAAAACTGTTTTTT. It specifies CASSRDQGRINEKLFF.

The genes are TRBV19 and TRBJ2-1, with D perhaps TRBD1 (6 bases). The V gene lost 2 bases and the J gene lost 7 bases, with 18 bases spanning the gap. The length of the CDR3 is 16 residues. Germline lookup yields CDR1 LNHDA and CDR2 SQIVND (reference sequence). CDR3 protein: CASSIFTGWFTNEQFF. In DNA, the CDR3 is TGTGCCAGTAGTATATTCACAGGGTGGTTTACAAATGAGCAGTTCTTC. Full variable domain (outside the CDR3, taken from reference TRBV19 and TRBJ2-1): DGGITQSPKYLFRKEGQNVTLSCEQNLNHDAMYWYRQDPGQGLRLIYYSQIVNDFQKGDIAEGYSVSREKKESFPLTVTSAQKNPTAFYLCASSIFTGWFTNEQFFGPGTRLTVL.

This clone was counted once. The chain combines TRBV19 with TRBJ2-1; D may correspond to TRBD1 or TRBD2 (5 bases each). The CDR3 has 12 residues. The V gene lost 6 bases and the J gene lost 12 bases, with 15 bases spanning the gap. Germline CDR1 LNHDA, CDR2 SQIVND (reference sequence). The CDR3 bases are TGTGCCAGTAGGGGACCGGGTATGGTGCAGTTCTTC. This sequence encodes CASRGPGMVQFF.

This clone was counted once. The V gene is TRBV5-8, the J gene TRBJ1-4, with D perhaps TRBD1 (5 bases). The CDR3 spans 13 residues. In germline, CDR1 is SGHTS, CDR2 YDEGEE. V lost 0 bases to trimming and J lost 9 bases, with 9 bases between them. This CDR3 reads CASSLVEGQKLFF. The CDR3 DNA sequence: TGTGCCAGCAGCTTGGTGGAGGGGCAAAAACTGTTTTTT. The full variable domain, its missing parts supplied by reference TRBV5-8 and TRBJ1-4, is EAGVTQSPTHLIKTRGQQATLRCSPISGHTSVYWYQQALGLGLQFLLWYDEGEERNRGNFPPRFSGRQFPNYSSELNVNALELEDSALYLCASSLVEGQKLFFGSGTQLSVL.

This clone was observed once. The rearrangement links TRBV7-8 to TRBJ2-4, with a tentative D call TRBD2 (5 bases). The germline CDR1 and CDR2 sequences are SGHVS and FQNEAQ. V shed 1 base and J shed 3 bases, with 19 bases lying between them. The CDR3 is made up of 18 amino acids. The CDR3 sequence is CASSLVGRTSRDKNIQYF. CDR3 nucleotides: TGTGCCAGCAGCTTAGTAGGTAGGACTTCCCGCGACAAAAACATTCAGTACTTC.

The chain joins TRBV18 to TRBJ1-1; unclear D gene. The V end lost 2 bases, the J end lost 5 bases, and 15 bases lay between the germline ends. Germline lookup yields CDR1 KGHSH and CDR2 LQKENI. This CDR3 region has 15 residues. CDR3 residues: CASSPASQVRTEAFF. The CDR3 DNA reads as TGTGCCAGCTCACCAGCGTCGCAGGTTCGGACTGAAGCTTTCTTT.

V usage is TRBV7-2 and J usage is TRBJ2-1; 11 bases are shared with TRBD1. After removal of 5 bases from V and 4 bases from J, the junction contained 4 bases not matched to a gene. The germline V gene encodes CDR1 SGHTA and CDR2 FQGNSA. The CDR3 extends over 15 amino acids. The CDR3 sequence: CASSVGDRGYNEQFF. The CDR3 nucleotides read TGTGCCAGCAGCGTAGGGGACAGGGGGTACAATGAGCAGTTCTTC. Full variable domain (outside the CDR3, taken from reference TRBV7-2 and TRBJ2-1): GAGVSQSPSNKVTEKGKDVELRCDPISGHTALYWYRQSLGQGLEFLIYFQGNSAPDKSGLPSDRFSAERTGGSVSTLTIQRTQQEDSAVYLCASSVGDRGYNEQFFGPGTRLTVL.

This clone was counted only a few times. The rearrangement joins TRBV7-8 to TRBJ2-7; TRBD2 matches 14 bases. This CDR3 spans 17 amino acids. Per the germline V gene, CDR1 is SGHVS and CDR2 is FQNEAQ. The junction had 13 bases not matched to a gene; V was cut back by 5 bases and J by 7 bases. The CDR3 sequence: CASSPGLAGGRWKEQYF. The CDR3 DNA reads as TGTGCCAGCAGCCCAGGACTAGCGGGAGGCCGGTGGAAGGAGCAGTACTTC.

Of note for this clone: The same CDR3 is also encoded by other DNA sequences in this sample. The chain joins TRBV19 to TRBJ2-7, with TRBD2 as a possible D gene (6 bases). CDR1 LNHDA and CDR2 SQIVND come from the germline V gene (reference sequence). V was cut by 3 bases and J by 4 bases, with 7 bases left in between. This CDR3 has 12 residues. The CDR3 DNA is TGTGCCAGTAGTATGGCGGGGTACGAGCAGTACTTC. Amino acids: CASSMAGYEQYF.

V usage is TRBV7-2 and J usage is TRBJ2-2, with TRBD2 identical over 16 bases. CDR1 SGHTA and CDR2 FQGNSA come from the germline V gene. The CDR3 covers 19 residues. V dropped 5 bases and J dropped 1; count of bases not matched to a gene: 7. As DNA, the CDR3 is TGTGCCAGCAGCCTGGGACTAGCGGGAGGGCGTGGGAACACCGGGGAGCTGTTTTTT. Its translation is CASSLGLAGGRGNTGELFF.